These T cell receptor beta chains were read from a single sample in a study of immune evolution from preneoplasia to lung adenocarcinoma. Profiling relied on immunoSEQ multiplex PCR, and the TCRdb table lists in-frame clones only, not all of them. This table holds fewer than 6,000 clones, roughly 85% found once. Sequenced: FFPE invasive lung adenocarcinoma tissue. These receptors all stem from a person aged 45 to 59 with lung adenocarcinoma. CDR3s include the opening cysteine and the closing phenylalanine or tryptophan. Clone size is not always given. Where it is, it says once, few, many or a class for expanded clones.

v_gene: TRBV29-1
j_gene: TRBJ2-1
abundance: NA
CDR3aa: CSVRGYDNEQFF

v_gene: TRBV7-9
j_gene: TRBJ1-4
abundance: NA
CDR3aa: CASSQGQAFGLNEKLFF

v_gene: TRBV6-4
j_gene: TRBJ1-1
abundance: NA
CDR3aa: CASSAVGGTEAFF

v_gene: TRBV18
j_gene: TRBJ1-4
abundance: NA
CDR3aa: CASSPPGGNEKLFF

v_gene: TRBV5-1
j_gene: TRBJ2-3
abundance: NA
CDR3aa: CASRQGGDTQYF

v_gene: TRBV11-2
j_gene: TRBJ2-5
abundance: NA
CDR3aa: CASSAAGSRTGVKTQYF

v_gene: TRBV28
j_gene: TRBJ1-2
abundance: few
CDR3aa: CASRQTGGYYGYTF

v_gene: TRBV11-2
j_gene: TRBJ2-3
abundance: NA
CDR3aa: CASSLGAGVRDTQYF

v_gene: TRBV11-2
j_gene: TRBJ1-5
abundance: once
CDR3aa: CASSSSTGNQPQHF

v_gene: TRBV2
j_gene: TRBJ1-1
abundance: NA
CDR3aa: CASWDRGGAGAFF

v_gene: TRBV7-6
j_gene: TRBJ2-1
abundance: NA
CDR3aa: CASSLAKALSYNEQFF

v_gene: TRBV5-3
j_gene: TRBJ2-3
abundance: NA
CDR3aa: CARSRVGTTDTQYF

v_gene: TRBV28
j_gene: TRBJ1-5
abundance: NA
CDR3aa: CASSGTTGYQPQHF

v_gene: TRBV19
j_gene: TRBJ2-1
abundance: NA
CDR3aa: CASSRDRSYNEQFF

v_gene: TRBV5-1
j_gene: TRBJ2-1
abundance: NA
CDR3aa: CASSKTPSGGNEQFF

v_gene: TRBV11-2
j_gene: TRBJ2-2
abundance: NA
CDR3aa: CASSFPGELFF

v_gene: TRBV25-1
j_gene: TRBJ1-2
abundance: NA
CDR3aa: CASSDQIYGYTF

v_gene: TRBV27
j_gene: TRBJ2-3
abundance: NA
CDR3aa: CASSPGESTQYF

v_gene: TRBV27
j_gene: TRBJ2-1
abundance: NA
CDR3aa: CASSLSSARDDNEQFF

v_gene: TRBV27
j_gene: TRBJ1-1
abundance: NA
CDR3aa: CASSPRTGPGGVTEAFF

v_gene: TRBV11-3
j_gene: TRBJ2-3
abundance: NA
CDR3aa: CASSRGQGNTDTQYF

v_gene: TRBV5-1
j_gene: TRBJ1-2
abundance: NA
CDR3aa: CASSVRLGANYGYTF

v_gene: TRBV30
j_gene: TRBJ2-7
abundance: once
CDR3aa: CAWSLGQTGVYEQYF

v_gene: TRBV7-9
j_gene: TRBJ1-1
abundance: NA
CDR3aa: CASSITGRAEAFF

v_gene: TRBV28
j_gene: TRBJ2-2
abundance: NA
CDR3aa: CASSLYVGGRTGELFF

v_gene: TRBV19
j_gene: TRBJ2-1
abundance: NA
CDR3aa: CASSIYGDYNEQFF

v_gene: TRBV5-1
j_gene: TRBJ2-7
abundance: NA
CDR3aa: CASSPGQGQFAEQYF

v_gene: TRBV25-1
j_gene: TRBJ2-1
abundance: NA
CDR3aa: CASSEPRQAGGPSWQFF

v_gene: TRBV18
j_gene: TRBJ1-2
abundance: NA
CDR3aa: CASSPTGFGYTF

v_gene: TRBV18
j_gene: TRBJ1-1
abundance: NA
CDR3aa: CASSPPFGNTEAFF

v_gene: TRBV30
j_gene: TRBJ1-5
abundance: NA
CDR3aa: CAWKDQGLEQPQHF

v_gene: TRBV4-1
j_gene: TRBJ1-5
abundance: once
CDR3aa: CASTMGGGKGQPQHF

v_gene: TRBV7-9
j_gene: TRBJ2-1
abundance: NA
CDR3aa: CASSPVVGGNEQFF

v_gene: TRBV9
j_gene: TRBJ1-2
abundance: NA
CDR3aa: CASSIWEGYGYTF

v_gene: TRBV5-4
j_gene: TRBJ1-2
abundance: NA
CDR3aa: CASSLGDRGHGYTF

v_gene: TRBV5-1
j_gene: TRBJ1-1
abundance: NA
CDR3aa: CASSPNRGSGTEAFF

v_gene: TRBV30
j_gene: TRBJ2-6
abundance: few
CDR3aa: CAWSVQRAGPFSGANVLTF

v_gene: TRBV28
j_gene: TRBJ2-1
abundance: NA
CDR3aa: CASSPTSGTSYNEQFF

v_gene: TRBV4-3
j_gene: TRBJ2-1
abundance: NA
CDR3aa: CASSQLRTGNEQFF

v_gene: TRBV30
j_gene: TRBJ1-5
abundance: NA
CDR3aa: CAWSYRGQPQHF

v_gene: TRBV29-1
j_gene: TRBJ2-7
abundance: NA
CDR3aa: CSVGETNYYEQYF

v_gene: TRBV5-8
j_gene: TRBJ1-2
abundance: NA
CDR3aa: CASSLLGEDGYTF

v_gene: TRBV29-1
j_gene: TRBJ2-2
abundance: once
CDR3aa: CSVSSGLAANTGELFF